One sample yielded the 16 T cell receptor beta chains listed below, sequenced in a study of shared clonotypes between healthy human individuals. The method was immunoSEQ multiplex PCR; TCRdb's version includes in-frame clones alone and lacks a portion of them. The table includes about 600,000 clones, roughly 98% detected once. CD45RO-negative, CCR7-selected cells formed the naive CD8 fraction, which excluded terminally differentiated effector memory CD45RA+ cells. Input material: naive CD8+ T cells sorted from blood. These TCRs come from a man aged 25 to 45 in good health.

This clone was detected only once. The chain combines TRBV5-4 with TRBJ2-7, with D unresolved. The CDR3 covers 11 residues. CDR1 SGHNT and CDR2 YYREEE come from the germline V gene (reference sequence). V lost 1 base and J 6 bases, leaving 5 bases between the germline ends. DNA of the CDR3: TGTGCCAGCAGCTTGTTCCTCGAGCAGTACTTC. Amino acids: CASSLFLEQYF.

The V call is TRBV7-7, the J call TRBJ2-1; tentatively, D is TRBD2 (6 bases). V was cut by 2 bases and J by 9 bases, with 11 bases left in between. From germline, CDR1 is SSHAT and CDR2 FNYEAQ (reference sequence). The length of the CDR3 is 13 residues. The CDR3 loop is CASSLTGRAEQFF. CDR3 nucleotides: TGTGCCAGCAGCTTAACCGGGAGAGCTGAGCAGTTCTTC.

The chain combines TRBV30 with TRBJ1-1; no reliable D call. CDR1 GTSNPN and CDR2 SVGIG come from the germline V gene (reference sequence). V was trimmed by 0 bases and J by 7 bases, leaving 9 bases between them. The CDR3 runs 12 residues. The DNA for the CDR3 is TGTGCCTGGAGTGTATCCAGGAGTGAAGCTTTCTTT. It encodes CAWSVSRSEAFF.

V and J are TRBV29-1 and TRBJ1-4; no reliable D call. V was shortened by 7 bases and J by 0 bases, with 9 bases between the two germline ends. Germline assignment: CDR1 SQVTM and CDR2 ANQGSEA. The CDR3 consists of 13 residues. The DNA of the CDR3 is TGCAGCGCCCACCTACCAACTAATGAAAAACTGTTTTTT. It encodes CSAHLPTNEKLFF.

The gene calls are TRBV27 and TRBJ2-1; TRBD2 matches at 9 bases. Looked up from germline, CDR1 is MNHEY and CDR2 is SMNVEV (reference sequence). With 5 bases clipped from V and 3 bases from J, the junction kept 8 bases outside the gene matches. The CDR3 is 16 amino acids. Written as DNA, the CDR3 is TGTGCCAGCAGTGCAACAGCGGGAGGAGGCTACAATGAGCAGTTCTTC. This encodes CASSATAGGGYNEQFF.

The rearrangement joins TRBV27 to TRBJ1-4; D is uncertain. Germline V gene lookup returns CDR1 MNHEY and CDR2 SMNVEV (reference sequence). This CDR3 comprises 13 residues. V lost 5 bases and J 5 bases, leaving 9 bases between the germline ends. CDR3 nucleotide sequence: TGTGCCAGCAGTGGAACCTTAAATGAAAAACTGTTTTTT. Translation gives CASSGTLNEKLFF.

The rearrangement uses TRBV29-1 and TRBJ2-7; tentative D call: TRBD2 (5 bases). Looked up from germline, CDR1 is SQVTM and CDR2 is ANQGSEA. The CDR3 loop spans 12 amino acids. V was shortened by 5 bases and J by 1 base, with 9 bases between the two germline ends. The DNA of the CDR3 is TGCAGCGTTTGGACTTCTTCCTACGAGCAGTACTTC. This codes for CSVWTSSYEQYF.

This clone was seen just once. The rearrangement uses TRBV13 and TRBJ2-7; D gene unclear. V was clipped by 0 bases and J by 0 bases, with 6 bases between them. CDR3 length equals 14 residues. CDR1 is PRHDT and CDR2 is FYEKMQ in the germline V gene (reference sequence). The CDR3 is CASSLGTNSYEQYF. The CDR3 nucleotides are TGTGCCAGCAGCTTAGGCACAAACTCCTACGAGCAGTACTTC.

The DNA of the CDR3 is TGTGCCAGCAGTCCCCATAGGGGGGGTGACAATCAGCCCCAGCATTTT. Amino acid sequence: CASSPHRGGDNQPQHF. The chain recombines TRBV28 with TRBJ1-5, with a weak D call TRBD1 (6 bases). The CDR3 has 16 amino acids. Germline assignment: CDR1 MDHEN and CDR2 SYDVKM. Trimming took off 5 bases at V and 3 bases at J, with 17 bases between the two ends. Together with reference TRBV28 and TRBJ1-5, the CDR3 gives the full variable domain: DVKVTQSSRYLVKRTGEKVFLECVQDMDHENMFWYRQDPGLGLRLIYFSYDVKMKEKGDIPEGYSVSREKKERFSLILESASTNQTSMYLCASSPHRGGDNQPQHFGDGTRLSIL.

The chain recombines TRBV7-6 with TRBJ2-2, with 14 positions matching TRBD2. CDR3 size: 17 residues. Germline V gene sequence: CDR1 SGHVS, CDR2 FNYEAQ. Germline trimming cut 4 bases from V and 7 bases from J; bases unmatched to any gene: 8. The CDR3 here is CASSSLGGLAGVGELFF. CDR3 bases: TGTGCCAGCAGCTCTCTGGGGGGACTAGCGGGAGTCGGGGAGCTGTTTTTT. The variable domain in full, completed from reference TRBV7-6 and TRBJ2-2, reads GAGVSQSPRYKVTKRGQDVALRCDPISGHVSLYWYRQALGQGPEFLTYFNYEAQQDKSGLPNDRFSAERPEGSISTLTIQRTEQRDSAMYRCASSSLGGLAGVGELFFGEGSRLTVL.

The chain has TRBV27 and TRBJ1-1; no firm D call. This CDR3 region has 14 residues. V dropped 6 bases and J dropped 1 base, with 12 bases sitting between them. The germline V gene has CDR1 MNHEY and CDR2 SMNVEV (reference sequence). CDR3 DNA sequence: TGTGCCAGCAGGTCAGGTGTCACGAACACTGAAGCTTTCTTT. Amino acids: CASRSGVTNTEAFF.

The rearrangement uses TRBV13 and TRBJ2-3, with 9 bases fitting TRBD1. The V segment lost 5 bases and the J segment 5 bases; nucleotides outside the gene matches: 14. There are 17 residues in the CDR3. Per the germline V gene, CDR1 is PRHDT and CDR2 is FYEKMQ (reference sequence). The CDR3 DNA is TGTGCCAGCAGCCCCGGAGGACAGGGGAAAGGCGGAGATACGCAGTATTTT. Its translation: CASSPGGQGKGGDTQYF.

This clone was counted only a few times. The chain couples TRBV9 to TRBJ2-5; weak D call: TRBD2 (5 bases). V dropped 4 bases and J dropped 7 bases, with 8 bases sitting between them. Looked up from germline, CDR1 is SGDLS and CDR2 is YYNGEE. CDR3 length: 11 amino acids. The CDR3 here is CASSHEGTQYF. In DNA, the CDR3 is TGTGCCAGCAGCCATGAGGGGACCCAGTACTTC.

The rearrangement links TRBV27 to TRBJ2-2, with D uncertain. Trimming left V 3 bases short and J 4 bases short, with 6 bases between. CDR1 and CDR2 (germline): MNHEY, SMNVEV (reference sequence). The CDR3 contains 13 residues. The CDR3 here is CASSLVRTGELFF. CDR3 nucleotides: TGTGCCAGCAGTTTGGTACGCACCGGGGAGCTGTTTTTT.

The J gene is TRBJ2-1, the V gene TRBV9; the D is unclear. The germline CDR1 and CDR2 sequences are SGDLS and YYNGEE. This CDR3 spans 13 amino acids. V lost 3 bases, J lost 7 bases, and 11 bases lay in between. In DNA form, the CDR3 reads TGTGCCAGCAGCGCCCGATCGTCGAATGAGCAGTTCTTC. Translating it yields CASSARSSNEQFF.

The chain employs TRBV6-4 and TRBJ2-1, with D possibly matching TRBD1 (6 bases). V lost 5 bases and J 9 bases, leaving 17 bases between the germline ends. CDR3 length equals 14 residues. The germline V gene has CDR1 MRHNA and CDR2 SNTAGT. CDR3 sequence: CASSMDLSRGEQFF. The CDR3 bases are TGTGCCAGCAGTATGGACTTGTCCAGGGGTGAGCAGTTCTTC.